A selection of T cell receptor beta chains follows, all from one sample in a study of T cell responses to AZD1222 COVID-19 vaccine. Clones were sequenced by immunoSEQ multiplex PCR, and TCRdb holds only the in-frame ones, with some missing. The repertoire holds about 200,000 clones, approximately 95% seen once, with roughly 1% in the top ten. The sequenced sample was peripheral blood, obtained 28 days after the second AZD1222 dose. All receptors come from an adult who received the AZD1222 COVID-19 vaccine. CDR3s include the opening cysteine and the closing phenylalanine or tryptophan. A D gene is named only where the DNA matches it firmly. Size tells how often a clone was seen (once, few, many) or the class of an expanded clone, and some rows leave it out.

DNA	CDR3	D	V	J	size
TGTGCCAGCAGTGAAGCGACAGGGACTGAAGCTTTCTTT	CASSEATGTEAFF	TRBD1	TRBV6-1	TRBJ1-1	-
TGTGCCACCCTACCGACAGGGCATAGCAATCAGCCCCAGCATTTT	CATLPTGHSNQPQHF	TRBD1	TRBV19	TRBJ1-5	once
TGTGCCAGCTCGCTGAACACTGAAGCTTTCTTT	CASSLNTEAFF	-	TRBV19	TRBJ1-1	-
TGTGCCAGCAGTGAAAGAGGTTCCGGGGAGCTGTTTTTT	CASSERGSGELFF	-	TRBV12-3/TRBV12-4	TRBJ2-2	-
TGCGCCAGCAGCCAATTCCGGGACAGGGTAGCCACCGGGGAGCTGTTTTTT	CASSQFRDRVATGELFF	TRBD1	TRBV4-1	TRBJ2-2	-
TGTGCCAGCAGCACTCTAAATCAGCCCCAGCATTTT	CASSTLNQPQHF	-	TRBV6-5	TRBJ1-5	-
TGCGCCAGCATTCCCCGGGACAGGGGCCCCAATCAGCCCCAGCATTTT	CASIPRDRGPNQPQHF	TRBD1	TRBV23-1	TRBJ1-5	-
TGTGCCAGCAGTACAGGTCCCCTAGAGCCCCAGCATTTT	CASSTGPLEPQHF	-	TRBV12-3/TRBV12-4	TRBJ1-5	-
TGTGCCAGCAGCAGACAGGGGGCGAGGATAGGTGCGGGAAACACCATATATTTT	CASSRQGARIGAGNTIYF	TRBD1	TRBV11-2	TRBJ1-3	-
TGCGCCAGCAGCTTGCGGGAAAGGACCGGGGAGCTGTTTTTT	CASSLRERTGELFF	-	TRBV5-1	TRBJ2-2	once
TGTGCCAGCAGTTTTGACCAGGGGGTGACACCCCTCCACTTT	CASSFDQGVTPLHF	TRBD1	TRBV27	TRBJ1-6	-
TGTGCCATCAGCCCCCGGGACACATCCTACGAGCAGTACTTC	CAISPRDTSYEQYF	-	TRBV10-3	TRBJ2-7	-
TGCGCCAGCAGCCAAGATTTGGGAGGCAATCAGCCCCAGCATTTT	CASSQDLGGNQPQHF	-	TRBV4-1	TRBJ1-5	-
TGCGCCAGCAGTCCTACGAGCGGGGATGAGTATGATACGCAGTATTTT	CASSPTSGDEYDTQYF	TRBD2	TRBV23-1	TRBJ2-3	-
TGTGCCAGCAGCCAAGTTAACCGGGGTGGGGGCTACACCTTC	CASSQVNRGGGYTF	-	TRBV3-1/TRBV3-2	TRBJ1-2	-
TGTGCCACCAGCAGAGTGCCAATTATACGGGAAAAACTGTTTTTT	CATSRVPIIREKLFF	-	TRBV15	TRBJ1-4	-
TGTGCCAGCAAGGGGGACAGCGCAAATTCACCCCTCCACTTT	CASKGDSANSPLHF	TRBD1	TRBV2	TRBJ1-6	once
TGTGCCAGCAGCTTTGGGGGGGTGGCAGATACGCAGTATTTT	CASSFGGVADTQYF	TRBD2	TRBV7-8	TRBJ2-3	-
TGTGCCATCAGTGGGACAGGGGATGGAGAGCAGTACTTC	CAISGTGDGEQYF	TRBD1	TRBV10-3	TRBJ2-7	once
TGTGCCAGCAGTTCGGGGACCCAAGAGACCCAGTACTTC	CASSSGTQETQYF	-	TRBV27	TRBJ2-5	-
TGCGCCAGCAGCTTCAGCGGTGTAAATGAAAAACTGTTTTTT	CASSFSGVNEKLFF	-	TRBV5-1	TRBJ1-4	-
TGTGCCACCAGCAGGGATCAGGGTCGAGCTGAAGCTTTCTTT	CATSRDQGRAEAFF	-	TRBV15	TRBJ1-1	once
TGTGCCAGCAGACTAGGACAGGGGGACTCACCCCTCCACTTT	CASRLGQGDSPLHF	TRBD1	TRBV27	TRBJ1-6	-
TGTGCCAGCAGCCCCAGTGGGGGGGCAGCTAGCACAGATACGCAGTATTTT	CASSPSGGAASTDTQYF	-	TRBV11-3	TRBJ2-3	-
TGTGCCAGCAGTTTCGGACAGGGGGCCCCGAATTCACCCCTCCACTTT	CASSFGQGAPNSPLHF	TRBD1	TRBV27	TRBJ1-6	-
TGTGCCAGCAGGACGGAGGGAGGGACCGGGGAGCTGTTTTTT	CASRTEGGTGELFF	TRBD2	TRBV2	TRBJ2-2	-
TGTGCCAGCAGGCTAGACAAGATTGAAGCTTTCTTT	CASRLDKIEAFF	-	TRBV6-5	TRBJ1-1	-
TGCGCCAGCAGCTTGACAGGGGTGGAGATAGTTTCGCAGTATTTT	CASSLTGVEIVSQYF	TRBD1	TRBV5-1	TRBJ2-3	-
TGTGCCAGCAGTCAGAAGGATAGCAATCAGCCCCAGCATTTT	CASSQKDSNQPQHF	-	TRBV6-5	TRBJ1-5	-
TGTGCCAGCAGTTTACGCCAATCCTACGAGCAGTACTTC	CASSLRQSYEQYF	-	TRBV27	TRBJ2-7	-
TGTGCCAGCAGTCCGCTCGTACCTATTGGGCTCCTCCACTTT	CASSPLVPIGLLHF	-	TRBV5-4	TRBJ1-6	-
TGTGCCAGCAGCCGAGTTCCAGGTTTGGTCGGTGAGCAGTTCTTC	CASSRVPGLVGEQFF	-	TRBV3-1/TRBV3-2	TRBJ2-1	-
TGTGCCAGCAGCTTAGGCCCCGGGACAGGGGTATACGAGCAGTACTTC	CASSLGPGTGVYEQYF	TRBD1	TRBV7-2	TRBJ2-7	-
TGTGCCAGCAGCGCGACAGGGGCCAAAAACATTCAGTACTTC	CASSATGAKNIQYF	TRBD1	TRBV6-2/TRBV6-3	TRBJ2-4	-
TGTGCCAGCAGCCTCACGGCAGAGAACACTGAAGCTTTCTTT	CASSLTAENTEAFF	-	TRBV7-3	TRBJ1-1	-
TGCGCCAGCAGCCTCCCCACAGATACGCAGTATTTT	CASSLPTDTQYF	-	TRBV5-1	TRBJ2-3	-
TGCAGTGCTAGTTGGTCCGGGGGGAATAGCAATCAGCCCCAGCATTTT	CSASWSGGNSNQPQHF	-	TRBV20-1	TRBJ1-5	-
TGCGCCAGCAGCCAAGGGGGTAGGACTGAAGCTTTCTTT	CASSQGGRTEAFF	-	TRBV4-3	TRBJ1-1	few
TGTGCCAGCAGTCACACAGGAGACAGCGTGAACACTGAAGCTTTCTTT	CASSHTGDSVNTEAFF	-	TRBV28	TRBJ1-1	once
TGCGCCAGCAGCTCCGCCTGGGGCACCGGGGAGCTGTTTTTT	CASSSAWGTGELFF	-	TRBV5-1	TRBJ2-2	-